This T cell receptor (beta chain) was sequenced in a study of long-term antiretroviral therapy in people with HIV. General study findings and limits: All time points showed a repertoire dominated by clones expanded before ART. HIV repertoires had narrower CDR3 length ranges than controls. Diversity increased after ART yet remained lower than in transplant donor controls.

Each HIV participant was treated in the United States. Comment on this clone: Its specificity is unknown.

The immunoSEQ assay was v3.0, run at survey level. The table came from immunoSEQ multiplex PCR; TCRdb's copy has only in-frame clones and leaves some out. The sample has 25,000 to 35,000 clones, roughly 97% seen once. The germline V and J ends were trimmed by 3 bases and 0 bases, with 5 bases remaining between them. Per the germline V gene, CDR1 is ENHRY and CDR2 is SYGVKD. The CDR3 has 14 residues. This sequence joins TRBV10-3 and TRBJ1-4; D is unresolved. This sequence was found in a man aged 25-45 years with HIV. The starting material was unsorted PBMCs, obtained 6.9 years after starting antiretroviral therapy. The CDR3 coding sequence is TGTGCCATCAGTGATCCTGCAACTAATGAAAAACTGTTTTTT. Translated, it gives CAISDPATNEKLFF.